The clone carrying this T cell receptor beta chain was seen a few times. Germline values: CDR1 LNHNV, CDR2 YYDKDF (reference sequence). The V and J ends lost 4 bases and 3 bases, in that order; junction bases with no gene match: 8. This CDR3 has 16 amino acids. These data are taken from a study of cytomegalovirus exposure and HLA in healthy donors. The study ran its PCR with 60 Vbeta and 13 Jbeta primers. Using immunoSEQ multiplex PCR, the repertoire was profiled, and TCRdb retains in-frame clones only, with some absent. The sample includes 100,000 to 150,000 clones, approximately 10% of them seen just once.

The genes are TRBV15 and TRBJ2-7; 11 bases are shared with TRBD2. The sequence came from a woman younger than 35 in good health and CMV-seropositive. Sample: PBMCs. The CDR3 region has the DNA TGTGCCACCAGCACTCGTTCCGGGACTAGCGGCTACGAGCAGTACTTC. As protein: CATSTRSGTSGYEQYF.